A selection of T cell receptor beta chains follows, all from one sample in a study of cytomegalovirus exposure and HLA in healthy donors. The protocol was immunoSEQ multiplex PCR, while the TCRdb copy is restricted to in-frame clones and leaves out a portion. The sample includes some 160,000 clones, roughly 75% of them seen just once. The specimen was PBMCs. These receptors were obtained from a man aged 35 to 55 in good health and CMV-seronegative. Each CDR3 is given with its conserved first and last residue. The D gene is left open where the match is weak. Clone size is stated in some rows and not others, as once, few, many or a class when expanded.

D gene | J gene | clone size | V gene | CDR3 DNA | CDR3 protein
TRBD1 | TRBJ1-5 | NA | TRBV27 | TGTGCCAGCAGTTCCCGGACAGGGGGCTATCAGCCCCAGCATTTT | CASSSRTGGYQPQHF
TRBD2 | TRBJ2-4 | NA | TRBV7-9 | TGTGCCAGCAGCCCGGGACTAGCGGGAATATACATTCAGTACTTC | CASSPGLAGIYIQYF
NA | TRBJ1-6 | NA | TRBV2 | TGTGCCAGCAGTAGGACTGCGACCTTGAATTCACCCCTCCACTTT | CASSRTATLNSPLHF
NA | TRBJ1-1 | NA | TRBV20-1 | TGCAGTGCTAGACAAAACACTGAAGCTTTCTTT | CSARQNTEAFF
NA | TRBJ1-1 | NA | TRBV20-1 | TGCAGTGCTAGCCGGGGGGATGAAGCTTTCTTT | CSASRGDEAFF
NA | TRBJ2-7 | NA | TRBV11-3 | TGTGCCAGCAGCTTAGATGGGGGCCTCCGCGAGCAGTACTTC | CASSLDGGLREQYF
TRBD1 | TRBJ1-4 | NA | TRBV18 | TGTGCCAGCTCACCACAAAGGGGGCCCAGGGAAAAACTGTTTTTT | CASSPQRGPREKLFF
TRBD2 | TRBJ2-1 | NA | TRBV10-3 | TGTGCCATCAGTGAAACCGGGACTATAGGGCAGTTCTTC | CAISETGTIGQFF
NA | TRBJ1-4 | NA | TRBV5-4 | TGTGCCAGCAGCCTCATCCCGGGTGAAAAACTGTTTTTT | CASSLIPGEKLFF
TRBD1 | TRBJ1-5 | NA | TRBV19 | TGTGCCAGTAGTATATTTGGGGGACAGGGCAATCAGCCCCAGCATTTT | CASSIFGGQGNQPQHF
TRBD1 | TRBJ1-2 | NA | TRBV7-9 | TGTGCCAGCAGCTTGGACAGGGACTATGGCTACACCTTC | CASSLDRDYGYTF
NA | TRBJ2-6 | few | TRBV19 | TGTGCCAGTAGTCTCTCTGGGGCCAACGTCCTGACTTTC | CASSLSGANVLTF
NA | TRBJ2-7 | NA | TRBV27 | TGTGCCAGCAGTAGAGAAGGGGCCTACGAGCAGTACTTC | CASSREGAYEQYF
NA | TRBJ1-1 | NA | TRBV6-1 | TGTGCCAGCAGTGAAATCCCAGGGGACACTGAAGCTTTCTTT | CASSEIPGDTEAFF
NA | TRBJ2-7 | few | TRBV5-1 | TGCGCCAGCAGTTCCGAGGTCTACGAGCAGTACTTC | CASSSEVYEQYF
NA | TRBJ1-2 | NA | TRBV4-1 | TGCGCCAGCCGCCACCTGGGCCAAAGGACAGCTAACTATGGCTACACCTTC | CASRHLGQRTANYGYTF
TRBD1 | TRBJ2-7 | once | TRBV4-1 | TGCGCCAGCAGCCAAGCCGGGACAGGGTTCTCCTACGAGCAGTACTTC | CASSQAGTGFSYEQYF
NA | TRBJ2-1 | NA | TRBV2 | TGTGCCAGCACATGGACTCATGAGCAGTTCTTC | CASTWTHEQFF
TRBD1 | TRBJ1-5 | NA | TRBV7-9 | TGTGCCAGCAGCGGGACAGTCGATCAGCCCCAGCATTTT | CASSGTVDQPQHF
NA | TRBJ1-2 | NA | TRBV18 | TGTGCCAGCTCACCCGCCCGGAGTCACTTCGGCTACACCTTC | CASSPARSHFGYTF
NA | TRBJ2-7 | once | TRBV11-2 | TGTGCCAGCAGCTTGACCGCGGTTCCACTCTCCTACGAGCAGTACTTC | CASSLTAVPLSYEQYF
TRBD2 | TRBJ2-3 | few | TRBV19 | TGTGCCAGTAGTATCGGCGTTCTAGCGGGGGCAGCAGATACGCAGTATTTT | CASSIGVLAGAADTQYF
NA | TRBJ2-7 | NA | TRBV5-1 | TGCGCCAGCAGCCAGGGACTTCTTTACGAGCAGTACTTC | CASSQGLLYEQYF
TRBD2 | TRBJ2-7 | NA | TRBV25-1 | TGTGCCAGTGCGACCGGGACTACCGACGAGCAGTACTTC | CASATGTTDEQYF
NA | TRBJ1-6 | once | TRBV4-3 | TGCGCCAGCAGCCAGGACACAGCGTCACCCCTCCACTTT | CASSQDTASPLHF